These 25 T cell receptor beta chains originate from one sample sequenced in a study of blood T cell repertoires in COVID-19. Assay: immunoSEQ multiplex PCR; the TCRdb copy retains only in-frame clones and omits some. This table holds around 300,000 clones, 80% to 90% found once. Input material: PBMCs or T cells enriched from blood (not recorded which). These receptors were collected from a woman between 18 and 29 years old who had recovered from COVID-19.

This rearrangement joins TRBV9 to TRBJ1-2; a possible D gene is TRBD1 (6 bases). V lost 1 base and J 6 bases, leaving 13 bases between the germline ends. This CDR3 is built from 14 residues. Germline lookup yields CDR1 SGDLS and CDR2 YYNGEE. The CDR3 spells CASSVNQQGDGYTF. In DNA, the CDR3 is TGTGCCAGCAGCGTAAATCAACAGGGAGATGGCTACACCTTC.

This chain links TRBV4-1 with TRBJ1-4, with D perhaps matching TRBD1 (5 bases). V was trimmed by 2 bases and J by 8 bases, leaving 21 bases between them. This CDR3 is built from 17 residues. Germline V CDR1 and CDR2: MGHRA, YSYEKL. The CDR3 coding sequence is TGCGCCAGCAGCCAAAAGGGGCGGAACGAGGTAAACGAAAAACTGTTTTTT. Translated, it gives CASSQKGRNEVNEKLFF.

This clone has just one count. The chain couples TRBV6-6 to TRBJ2-7, with TRBD1 matching 10 bases. This CDR3 has 15 residues. J was trimmed by 4 bases and V by 0 bases; bases with no gene match: 3. CDR1 is MNHNY, CDR2 SVGAGI, per germline (reference sequence). CDR3 DNA: TGTGCCAGCAGTTACTCCGGGACAGGGGATTACGAGCAGTACTTC. Protein sequence: CASSYSGTGDYEQYF.

This sequence joins TRBV5-5 and TRBJ1-1; 8 bases are a match to TRBD1. In germline, CDR1 is SGHKS, CDR2 YYEKEE (reference sequence). Unmatched junction bases numbered 5, after V lost 7 bases and J lost 0 bases. This CDR3 contains 14 residues. Written as DNA, the CDR3 is TGTGCCAGCGGACAGGGAGATATGAACACTGAAGCTTTCTTT. Translation: CASGQGDMNTEAFF. The whole variable domain, remainder taken from reference TRBV5-5 and TRBJ1-1, is DAGVTQSPTHLIKTRGQQVTLRCSPISGHKSVSWYQQVLGQGPQFIFQYYEKEERGRGNFPDRFSARQFPNYSSELNVNALLLGDSALYLCASGQGDMNTEAFFGQGTRLTVV.

The V and J genes are TRBV7-9 and TRBJ1-4, with a weak D call TRBD1 (5 bases). With 5 bases removed from V and 16 bases from J, the gap between germline ends came to 14 bases. Germline V gene data show CDR1 as SEHNR and CDR2 as FQNEAQ (reference sequence). CDR3 size: 11 residues. The CDR3 reads CASSQTEDQFF. The CDR3 bases are TGTGCCAGCAGCCAGACAGAAGATCAGTTTTTT.

The chain carries TRBV3-1 (or the pseudogene TRBV3-2) and TRBJ2-7, with D uncertain. CDR3 length: 14 residues. Germline CDR1 reads LGHDT; CDR2 reads YNNKEL (reference sequence). V shed 4 bases and J shed 6 bases, with 16 bases lying between them. Here the CDR3 DNA reads TGTGCCAGCAGCCGATCACCAGGTGGGCCCGAGCAGTACTTC. This codes for CASSRSPGGPEQYF.

This clone showed up many times. V is TRBV6-1 and J is TRBJ2-5; TRBD2 agrees at 8 bases. The germline gives CDR1 MNHNS, CDR2 SASEGT. Unmatched junction bases numbered 11, after V lost 0 bases and J lost 2 bases. The CDR3 is 18 residues long. The CDR3 loop is CASSEAGGGYSKQETQYF. The CDR3 region has the DNA TGTGCCAGCAGTGAAGCGGGCGGGGGGTACAGCAAACAAGAGACCCAGTACTTC.

The rearrangement uses TRBV2 and TRBJ1-2; D perhaps matches TRBD1 (6 bases). The CDR3 totals 14 residues. The V and J ends lost 3 bases and 8 bases respectively, with 16 bases between them. Germline-derived CDR1 and CDR2 are SNHLY and FYNNEI. The DNA for the CDR3 is TGTGCCAGCAGTGACTCAGGGGATAAGGAAGGCTACACCTTC. Translation: CASSDSGDKEGYTF.

CDR3 sequence (DNA): TGTGCCAGCAGCCTGGGTTGGGGCGCGAACACCGGGGAGCTGTTTTTT. Protein product: CASSLGWGANTGELFF. The J gene is TRBJ2-2, the V gene TRBV5-6, with TRBD1 as a possible D gene (5 bases). The ends were cut back, 4 bases at V and 0 bases at J, with 13 bases in the middle. The CDR3 runs 16 residues. The germline CDR1 and CDR2 sequences are SGHDT and YYEEEE.

This rearrangement joins TRBV10-3 to TRBJ2-3, with a possible D match to TRBD2 (7 bases). Germline V gives CDR1 ENHRY, CDR2 SYGVKD. V lost 8 bases to trimming and J lost 1 base, with 13 bases between them. This CDR3 contains 14 residues. This CDR3 reads CAIRGAGGTDTQYF. In DNA, the CDR3 is TGTGCCATCCGGGGGGCGGGAGGCACAGATACGCAGTATTTT.

The chain joins TRBV6-2 or TRBV6-3 to TRBJ1-1, with TRBD1 as a possible D gene (5 bases). Trimming shortened V by 4 bases and J by 4 bases, and 7 bases separated the two germline ends. The CDR3 is 12 residues long. CDR1 is MNHEY and CDR2 is SVGEGT in the germline V gene. This CDR3 is CASSWRGTEAFF. The CDR3 nucleotides read TGTGCCAGCAGTTGGAGGGGCACTGAAGCTTTCTTT.

The rearrangement links TRBV15 to TRBJ2-7; unclear D gene. This CDR3 has 11 amino acids. CDR1 is LNHNV, CDR2 YYDKDF, per germline (reference sequence). The germline V and J ends were trimmed by 1 base and 7 bases, with 5 bases remaining between them. Here the CDR3 DNA reads TGTGCCACCAGCAGAGGAGGAGAGCAGTACTTC. Amino acids: CATSRGGEQYF.

The rearrangement joins TRBV27 to TRBJ1-2, with D maybe TRBD1 (6 bases). This CDR3 has 13 amino acids. CDR1 and CDR2 (germline): MNHEY, SMNVEV (reference sequence). Trimming cost V 3 bases and J 5 bases, with 10 bases left between them. The chain's CDR3 is CASSFTQGYGYTF. The CDR3 nucleotides read TGTGCCAGCAGTTTCACACAGGGTTATGGCTACACCTTC.

The chain has TRBV27 and TRBJ2-2; 10 bases match TRBD1. Germline values: CDR1 MNHEY, CDR2 SMNVEV (reference sequence). With 1 base clipped from V and 7 bases from J, the junction kept 6 bases outside the gene matches. The CDR3 spans 16 residues. The CDR3, as DNA: TGTGCCAGCAGTTTATTAGACAGGGGGCGAAGCGGGGAGCTGTTTTTT. It yields the protein CASSLLDRGRSGELFF.

V gene TRBV7-2 combines with J gene TRBJ2-7; the match to TRBD2 covers 10 bases. Unmatched junction bases numbered 8, after V lost 1 base and J lost 5 bases. Germline V gene data show CDR1 as SGHTA and CDR2 as FQGNSA. This CDR3 is 16 amino acids long. The CDR3 protein is CASSLVIAGGHDEQYF. CDR3 bases: TGTGCCAGCAGCTTAGTTATAGCGGGGGGACACGACGAGCAGTACTTC.

In this sample, this clone turned up a few times. The chain carries TRBV2 and TRBJ2-1; D call uncertain. Germline lookup yields CDR1 SNHLY and CDR2 FYNNEI. Trimming left V 7 bases short and J 8 bases short, with 3 bases between. The CDR3 totals 9 residues. The CDR3 loop reads CASTDEQFF. The CDR3 coding sequence is TGTGCCAGCACCGATGAGCAGTTCTTC.

This CDR3 reads CASSPGGSGNTIYF. CDR3 in DNA: TGTGCCAGCAGCCCCGGCGGCTCTGGAAACACCATATATTTT. The J gene is TRBJ1-3, the V gene TRBV9; D remains ambiguous. V lost 4 bases and J lost 0, with 8 bases in between. The CDR3 is made up of 14 amino acids. Germline CDR1 and CDR2: SGDLS and YYNGEE.

This chain links TRBV19 with TRBJ2-3, with a tentative D call TRBD1 (6 bases). CDR1 LNHDA and CDR2 SQIVND come from the germline V gene (reference sequence). CDR3 length: 14 residues. V was shortened by 6 bases and J by 0 bases, with 10 bases between the two germline ends. CDR3 residues: CASRNRASTDTQYF. The CDR3, as DNA: TGTGCCAGTAGGAACAGGGCTAGCACAGATACGCAGTATTTT.

This clone appeared a single time. This chain links TRBV7-8 with TRBJ2-5; D is ambiguous. The V end was cut by 3 bases, the J end by 5 bases, with 4 bases between. The germline CDR1 and CDR2 sequences are SGHVS and FQNEAQ. This CDR3 region has 11 residues. The CDR3: CASSFGETQYF. CDR3 nucleotides: TGTGCCAGCAGCTTCGGGGAGACCCAGTACTTC. Full variable domain (missing parts from reference TRBV7-8 and TRBJ2-5): GAGVSQSPRYKVAKRGQDVALRCDPISGHVSLFWYQQALGQGPEFLTYFQNEAQLDKSGLPSDRFFAERPEGSVSTLKIQRTQQEDSAVYLCASSFGETQYFGPGTRLLVL.

This clone was recorded only once. The chain carries TRBV27 and TRBJ1-4, with D tentatively TRBD1 (5 bases). Germline assignment: CDR1 MNHEY and CDR2 SMNVEV (reference sequence). The ends were cut back, 6 bases at V and 3 bases at J, with 11 bases in the middle. This CDR3 contains 14 residues. The CDR3 DNA follows: TGTGCCAGCAGCGGCGGGGGAGCTAATGAAAAACTGTTTTTT. Amino acid sequence: CASSGGGANEKLFF. Looking up the rest from reference TRBV27 and TRBJ1-4 gives the full variable domain: EAQVTQNPRYLITVTGKKLTVTCSQNMNHEYMSWYRQDPGLGLRQIYYSMNVEVTDKGDVPEGYKVSRKEKRNFPLILESPSPNQTSLYFCASSGGGANEKLFFGSGTQLSVL.

This clone was detected ten times or more. The chain uses TRBV4-1 and TRBJ2-2; D possibly corresponds to TRBD1 (5 bases). The CDR3 contains 17 residues. The ends were cut back, 2 bases at V and 1 base at J, with 14 bases in the middle. The germline CDR1 and CDR2 sequences are MGHRA and YSYEKL. The CDR3 DNA reads TGCGCCAGCAGCCAAATCTTAGGGGCTCGGAACACCGGGGAGCTGTTTTTT. Translation: CASSQILGARNTGELFF.

V gene TRBV7-9 combines with J gene TRBJ2-6; TRBD1 agrees at 10 bases. CDR3 length equals 18 residues. In germline, CDR1 is SEHNR, CDR2 FQNEAQ (reference sequence). The J segment lost 4 bases and the V segment lost 1 base, leaving 7 bases of the junction unmatched. CDR3 residues: CASSLGRTGGGGANVLTF. The CDR3 coding sequence is TGTGCCAGCAGCTTAGGGAGGACAGGGGGAGGCGGGGCCAACGTCCTGACTTTC.

The rearrangement links TRBV28 to TRBJ1-2; possibly TRBD1 for D (6 bases). With 5 bases removed from V and 5 bases from J, the gap between germline ends came to 18 bases. The CDR3 is 15 amino acids. Germline CDR1 and CDR2: MDHEN and SYDVKM. The CDR3 here is CASSLSTGGGYGYTF. CDR3 coding DNA: TGTGCCAGCAGTCTTTCGACAGGCGGAGGATATGGCTACACCTTC.

CDR3 sequence (DNA): TGTGCCAGCAGTGAATACAGCTCGAATTCACCCCTCCACTTT. This gives the protein CASSEYSSNSPLHF. The chain carries TRBV6-1 and TRBJ1-6; no clear D gene. Germline CDR1 MNHNS, CDR2 SASEGT. The CDR3 spans 14 residues. Trimming took off 2 bases at V and 7 bases at J, with 9 bases between the two ends.

About this clone: This same CDR3 is encoded by further DNA sequences in the sample. The gene calls are TRBV27 and TRBJ1-1; 9 bases agree with TRBD1. Germline CDR1 is MNHEY and CDR2 is SMNVEV (reference sequence). J lost 4 bases, V lost 4 bases, and 1 base had no gene match. This CDR3 is 13 amino acids long. As DNA, the CDR3 is TGTGCCAGCAGTTCGACAGGGGGCACTGAAGCTTTCTTT. Encoded protein: CASSSTGGTEAFF.